This is a list of T cell receptor beta chains from one sample in a study of blood T cell repertoires in COVID-19. TCRdb's table, derived via immunoSEQ multiplex PCR, lists solely in-frame clones and lacks some. The sample carries 97,000 or so clones, 70% to 80% recorded once. The material sequenced was peripheral blood. These receptors were taken from a man aged 55 to 70 with active or convalescent COVID-19. Both conserved end residues are trimmed from each CDR3. Size is omitted from some rows. Given values are once, few, many or a class for expanded clones.

>once|TRBV18|TRBJ1-5
ASSPDRGAHNQPQH
>-|TRBV5-1|TRBJ2-1
ASSLGLAPGEQF
>once|TRBV12-3/TRBV12-4|TRBJ1-5
ATAGGGNQPQH
>-|TRBV11-2|TRBJ2-3
AISVELAVPDTQY
>-|TRBV5-1|TRBJ1-3
ASSQGQGFASGNTIY
>once|TRBV2|TRBJ2-1
ASTTGTGDYNEQF
>-|TRBV7-9|TRBJ2-1
ASSLGQGADEQF
>few|TRBV3-1/TRBV3-2|TRBJ2-1
ASSQGLAGGGNLF
>-|TRBV6-2/TRBV6-3|TRBJ2-3
ASSVGLAGAWADTQY
>-|TRBV28|TRBJ2-3
ASSPWTSGSTDTQY
>-|TRBV5-6|TRBJ1-2
ASIQTGNYGYT
>few|TRBV7-9|TRBJ2-7
ASSFWAYEQY
>-|TRBV19|TRBJ2-3
ASAGISTDTQY
>once|TRBV19|TRBJ1-3
ASGSGVSGNTIY
>-|TRBV11-2|TRBJ2-7
ASSPRRSEEGAHEQY
>once|TRBV7-9|TRBJ2-1
ASSATRSSYNEQF
>few|TRBV7-9|TRBJ1-1
ASSLDRGMKNTEAF
>-|TRBV6-5|TRBJ2-7
ASRRLAGSHEQY
>-|TRBV19|TRBJ2-2
ASSIPAAAGSTGELF
>once|TRBV7-8|TRBJ1-2
ASSLHRGRDGYT
>-|TRBV5-5|TRBJ1-1
ASSPVPGQGTNTEAF
>-|TRBV7-9|TRBJ2-7
ASSPTSGYEQY
>-|TRBV6-5|TRBJ2-6
ASSSGRAGANVLT
>-|TRBV14|TRBJ2-1
ASSQGLASGIYHEQF
>-|TRBV6-4|TRBJ2-3
ASAGPSGTQY
>-|TRBV2|TRBJ1-5
ASSKGQGQPQH
>-|TRBV6-5|TRBJ1-2
ASSHSPGGDGYT
>-|TRBV6-2/TRBV6-3|TRBJ1-5
ASSRRRGQGNQPQH
>-|TRBV6-2/TRBV6-3|TRBJ1-1
ASSYDRGHTEAF
>once|TRBV30|TRBJ2-3
ALGQNTDTQY
>few|TRBV29-1|TRBJ1-1
RAALSNTEAF
>-|TRBV4-1|TRBJ2-2
ASGRGTVGELF
>-|TRBV19|TRBJ2-3
ASNFGGKRADTQY
>-|TRBV7-2|TRBJ2-1
ASGGTRVSSYNEQF
>-|TRBV7-9|TRBJ2-5
ASSFGTRKETQY
>-|TRBV15|TRBJ2-5
ATSRDRGQGRETQY
>-|TRBV12-3/TRBV12-4|TRBJ1-5
ASSRDRDSRRH
>-|TRBV27|TRBJ1-1
ASSLPTLAEAF
>-|TRBV10-3|TRBJ2-7
AISEGQVRYEQY
>-|TRBV29-1|TRBJ2-5
SAADRGGETQY
>-|TRBV5-8|TRBJ2-7
ASSLPPASGQYEQY
>once|TRBV4-1|TRBJ1-2
ASSQTGQGVYGYT
>few|TRBV10-3|TRBJ1-2
AISEGLGGKNDGYT
>once|TRBV5-4|TRBJ2-1
ASSLGGGYNEQF
>-|TRBV2|TRBJ1-2
ASTYGGTARGGYT
>few|TRBV2|TRBJ1-6
ASRVSRDRVSPLH
>-|TRBV29-1|TRBJ2-5
SVELSGRVVETQY
>-|TRBV5-5|TRBJ1-1
ASSLHGGGAEAF
>-|TRBV5-1|TRBJ1-6
ASSLEGDSRSPLH
>-|TRBV5-6|TRBJ2-5
ASSLAGRQETQY
>many|TRBV7-9|TRBJ1-2
ASSSLTGTYGYT
>-|TRBV5-5|TRBJ2-1
ASSPGVNEQF
>-|TRBV19|TRBJ2-6
ASSTGLLVTGANVLT
>few|TRBV5-8|TRBJ2-1
ASSLGTTSGRASYNEQF
>-|TRBV19|TRBJ2-5
ASSWAAQETQY
>few|TRBV6-5|TRBJ1-4
ASSWTGSTNEKLF
>once|TRBV30|TRBJ1-2
AWSMGAHGYT